The following is a TCR beta chain sequence with its context. Trimming at V came to 3 bases and at J to 6 bases, leaving 14 bases not matched to a gene. The CDR3 is 16 amino acids. Germline CDR1 and CDR2: SGHAT and FQNNGV. TCRdb keeps only in-frame clones here, not all; method: immunoSEQ multiplex PCR. This table holds fewer than 250,000 clones, around nine tenths found once. The entry originates in a study of blood T cell repertoires in COVID-19. The sample taken for sequencing was PBMCs or T cells enriched from blood (not recorded which). The J gene is TRBJ2-7, the V gene TRBV11-2; 7 nucleotides align to TRBD2. This receptor was identified in a woman in her thirties who had been exposed to COVID-19. The CDR3 bases are TGTGCCAGCAGCTTCCCCTTGGGGGGGAGTCCCTCCGAGCAGTACTTC. This encodes CASSFPLGGSPSEQYF.